This is a list of T cell receptor beta chains from one sample in a study of cytomegalovirus exposure and HLA in healthy donors. Some clones are missing from TCRdb's copy, which holds only in-frame ones; the method was immunoSEQ multiplex PCR. Of about 140,000 clones listed, roughly 90% are singletons. Sequencing was performed on PBMCs. The receptors come from a man aged 18 to 35 in good health and CMV-seronegative. CDR3s include the opening cysteine and the closing phenylalanine or tryptophan. The D gene is left open where the match is weak. Not every row has a clone size; where given, it reads once, few, many or a size class.

-	TRBJ1-2	TRBD1	TRBV10-3	TGTGCCATCAGTGAAACCCCCGGGACAGGGGTAGGTGGCTACACCTTC	CAISETPGTGVGGYTF
-	TRBJ2-3	TRBD1	TRBV11-3	TGTGCCAGCAGCTTAGGACAGGGGGAGGATACGCAGTATTTT	CASSLGQGEDTQYF
-	TRBJ2-7	-	TRBV28	TGTGCCAGCAGATCCCGCTCCTACGAGCAGTACTTC	CASRSRSYEQYF
-	TRBJ1-2	-	TRBV6-1	TGTGCCAGCAGTGAAGCCGGGGGGCCTACTAACTATGGCTACACCTTC	CASSEAGGPTNYGYTF
once	TRBJ2-1	TRBD2	TRBV7-9	TGTGCCAGCAGCTTCCAACTAGCGGGAGAATTAGTTGAGCAGTTCTTC	CASSFQLAGELVEQFF
-	TRBJ2-7	-	TRBV6-5	TGTGCCAGCAGTCGTTCAGGGGAGTTGGTCAACGAGCAGTACTTC	CASSRSGELVNEQYF
-	TRBJ2-7	-	TRBV2	TGTGCCAGCAGGTACAGGGATATATACGAGCAGTACTTC	CASRYRDIYEQYF
-	TRBJ1-5	TRBD1	TRBV2	TGTGCCAGCCTGGGACAGGGGGCGAGTCAGCCCCAGCATTTT	CASLGQGASQPQHF
-	TRBJ1-1	-	TRBV11-2	TGTGCCAGCAGCACTTCGGACATAATGAACACTGAAGCTTTCTTT	CASSTSDIMNTEAFF
-	TRBJ2-1	-	TRBV5-4	TGTGCCAGCAGCCAGGGGCACAGCTACAATGAGCAGTTCTTC	CASSQGHSYNEQFF
-	TRBJ2-6	TRBD2	TRBV4-3	TGCGCCAGCAGCCAAGATGGGGGGGGTCTTGTAGCCAACGTCCTGACTTTC	CASSQDGGGLVANVLTF
-	TRBJ1-5	-	TRBV5-6	TGTGCCAGCAGCTTGTACGCCTCCGGTGTGCGTAGCAATCAGCCCCAGCATTTT	CASSLYASGVRSNQPQHF
-	TRBJ2-1	TRBD2	TRBV7-2	TGTGCCAGCAGCCCTGTCGGAGCGGGGGGGAGTGAGCAGTTCTTC	CASSPVGAGGSEQFF
-	TRBJ1-6	-	TRBV6-4	TGTGCCAGCAGTGAGGAGGAGAATTCACCCCTCCACTTT	CASSEEENSPLHF
few	TRBJ2-7	TRBD2	TRBV7-2	TGTGCCAGCAGCTTTGGACTAGCGTCAGACGAGCAGTACTTC	CASSFGLASDEQYF
-	TRBJ1-5	-	TRBV7-9	TGTGCCAGCAGCTTAGGAGGGCCCAATCAGCCCCAGCATTTT	CASSLGGPNQPQHF
once	TRBJ2-7	TRBD2	TRBV5-6	TGTGCCAGCAGCTTGGCCAGACTAGCGGGGGTCGAGCAGTACTTC	CASSLARLAGVEQYF
-	TRBJ1-4	-	TRBV7-2	TGTGCCAGCAGCCCACAGGCCGGATATGAAAAACTGTTTTTT	CASSPQAGYEKLFF
once	TRBJ2-1	TRBD2	TRBV7-6	TGTGCCAGCAGCTTAAGCGGGGTCTCCTACAATGAGCAGTTCTTC	CASSLSGVSYNEQFF
-	TRBJ1-3	-	TRBV7-2	TGTGCCAGCAGCGCCGGGAGCTCTGGAAACACCATATATTTT	CASSAGSSGNTIYF
few	TRBJ2-2	TRBD2	TRBV5-1	TGCGCCAGCAGCAACGGACTAGCGGATTACACCGGGGAGCTGTTTTTT	CASSNGLADYTGELFF
once	TRBJ1-1	-	TRBV5-6	TGTGCCAGCAGCTGGGGGGGCACTGAAGCTTTCTTT	CASSWGGTEAFF
-	TRBJ1-2	-	TRBV19	TGTGCCAGTAGCCCCACCCAGTCCAGGGGCTACACCTTC	CASSPTQSRGYTF
-	TRBJ2-5	TRBD1	TRBV2	TGTGCCAGCAGTGAACAGACAGGGAAGGTTGAGACCCAGTACTTC	CASSEQTGKVETQYF
-	TRBJ2-2	-	TRBV5-1	TGCGCCAGCAGCTTGGATCCCGGCACCGGGGAGCTGTTTTTT	CASSLDPGTGELFF
-	TRBJ2-7	TRBD1	TRBV4-3	TGCGCCAGCAGCCAAGATAGTGGACAGGGGGTCTCCTACGAGCAGTACTTC	CASSQDSGQGVSYEQYF
-	TRBJ2-1	-	TRBV27	TGTGCCAGCAGCCCCCTGGACTACTCCTACAATGAGCAGTTCTTC	CASSPLDYSYNEQFF
-	TRBJ1-2	-	TRBV10-3	TGTGCCATCAGTGACCCAGGGCGTGTCTATGGCTACACCTTC	CAISDPGRVYGYTF
-	TRBJ1-4	-	TRBV2	TGTGCCAGCAGAAGAGGGTTAACTAATGAAAAACTGTTTTTT	CASRRGLTNEKLFF
-	TRBJ1-1	-	TRBV6-5	TGTGCCAGCAGCCCGGGACAACGGTCCCCTGAAGCTTTCTTT	CASSPGQRSPEAFF
-	TRBJ2-2	-	TRBV4-3	TGCGCCAGCAGCCCGCATATAGAGTTTCCCGGGGAGCTGTTTTTT	CASSPHIEFPGELFF
-	TRBJ2-7	TRBD2	TRBV27	TGTGCCAGCAGTTTATCGGGAGGGCTACCCTACGAGCAGTACTTC	CASSLSGGLPYEQYF